The T cell receptor beta chain under discussion was sequenced for a study of cytomegalovirus exposure and HLA in healthy donors (dated by TCRdb to about 2017). With respect to the entire study: In an earlier analysis of 587 of the donors, about 270 Gb of sequence data and some 120 million unique TCR beta sequences from roughly 180 million T cells were reported. An early release that covered about 600 HLA-typed donors contained approximately 320 gigabases of sequencing data and about 84 million unique TCR sequences. Of the 300 to 400 genotyped donors, 65% to 90% fell in the genetic ancestry cluster associated with self-reported Caucasian donors. The study aimed to test whether cataloging public T cell receptors could reveal signatures of past pathogen exposure. The study used immunosequencing to profile the T cell repertoires of more than 650 subjects and linked those repertoires to cytomegalovirus serostatus. Besides the first cohort of about 730 subjects, a separate validation cohort made up of 120 different subjects was used. The study combined high-throughput TCR immunosequencing, statistical association of individual TCRs with disease status, and machine learning to predict cytomegalovirus infection status. In a later analysis, previously published TCR beta repertoires from more than 500 donors were re-analyzed and high-resolution HLA genotyping was added so that TCR occurrence patterns could be studied. In the later analysis, no new phenotypic data were used to find candidate immune exposures; instead, reliance was placed on TCR beta sequences and their occurrence across donors. In an earlier analysis of several hundred of the donors, high-throughput TCR beta sequencing was used to judge whether each TCR beta V gene segment behaved as functional or pseudogenic. Alongside the repertoire data, information on donor age, sex, ethnicity and CMV serostatus was compiled. In a later genetic analysis, genome-wide SNP genotypes for about three fifths of the roughly 670 donors were used, and that subset was treated as a discovery cohort. Every repertoire in the discovery cohort had been generated on one and the same sequencing platform. HLA typing included class I and class II loci at four-digit resolution. The number of typed donors differed by locus: about 620-640 for A, B, C, DRB1 and DQB1; about 520 for DQA1; 600 to 610 for DPA1; and some 470 for DPB1. Several DR-DQ haplotypes were handled as single units for association and clustering because linkage in the cohort was strong. On average, approximately 250,000 unique TCR beta nucleotide sequences were sequenced per donor among fewer than 500 genotyped donors of the cohort, with roughly a sixth of those sequences being non-productive. Summary of the overall study and its limitations: Correlated functional status among segregating V segments might reflect linkage disequilibrium, but an unknown experimental factor could not be ruled out. The authors suggested that the approach could potentially be generalized to other disease states and immunological phenotypes. In this cohort, only TCR beta chains were sequenced, and detectable features were limited by the absence of alpha or paired-chain data. An earlier analysis of approximately 540 of the donors showed that most TCR beta V segments appeared in productive rearrangements either about 90% or about 30% of the time, which broadly matched IMGT annotations. In a later genetic analysis, a missense DCLRE1C variant was associated with V-gene and J-gene trimming of TCR beta chains, and the association was replicated in an independent cohort. In both the original and validation cohorts, the classifier was reported to diagnose cytomegalovirus status with high specificity and sensitivity. Because some donors lacked HLA typing at each locus, the association tests relied only on the typed subset. In a later analysis, several top co-occurrence clusters were reported to appear linked to parvovirus B19, influenza, CMV and Epstein-Barr virus. In vitro tests confirmed that a few of the cytomegalovirus-associated TCR beta chains recognize cytomegalovirus antigens. For the cohort, immune exposure information was limited to CMV serostatus. According to a later genetic analysis, donors in an Asian-associated ancestry cluster had fewer N-insertions in productive TCRs than the approximately 630-donor mean. A further reported finding was that TCR beta sequences accurately predicted the HLA-A and HLA-B alleles for most subjects in the first cohort. In a later analysis, TCR association rates were found to vary across HLA loci, with the most associated TCRs seen for DRB1 alleles and the fewest for HLA-C alleles. Specific HLA alleles were associated with more than 15,000 TCR beta sequences at a false discovery rate of 0.05 in a later analysis. Because counts were too low, more than 15 rarely observed V segments, including chromosome 9 orphons, were left out of the earlier analysis of several hundred of the donors. The presence/absence analyses assumed that sequencing depth was roughly uniform across donors, and that assumption may not be true. The 87-base-pair reads could not distinguish some IMGT-functional V segments, including TRBV6-2 and TRBV6-3, so those segments were excluded. In a later analysis, HLA-associated TCR beta chains were found to be more clonally expanded and to have lower generation probabilities than equally common non-associated chains. According to a later analysis, most CMV-associated TCR beta chains appeared to be HLA-restricted, and the HLA associations seemed to be driven largely by CMV exposure. A total of some 180 TCR beta chains were listed by the study as associated with cytomegalovirus. Most TCR sequences were seen in very few donors, while some public TCRs were found in many individuals. Strong co-occurrence of HLA alleles, especially DR and DQ, made assigning TCR associations to individual alleles difficult. A cluster of highly shared sequence variants was judged likely to represent a technical artifact of the sequencing pipeline.

The table lists this clone with a count of one. No antigen is known for it. No much larger clone is present one base from it, and per-base qualities are unavailable. In total, about 650 healthy bone marrow donors made up the cohort. At the time of sampling, every cohort member was nominally healthy, though immune exposures that went unrecorded were likely present. The donor tested CMV seronegative and was one of the 352 seronegative cohort members. A peripheral blood sample was collected from each donor, and TCR beta sequencing was performed on peripheral blood mononuclear cells. Genomic DNA extraction from the blood cell samples was performed with the Qiagen DNeasy Blood Extraction Kit. Libraries were prepared through the immunoSEQ multiplex PCR assay. For the multiplex PCR, a mixture combining 60 forward primers for TCR Vbeta segments and 13 reverse primers for TCR Jbeta segments was used. A multiplex PCR assay on genomic DNA amplified the CDR3 region of rearranged TCR beta genes. On the Illumina HiSeq System, the amplified TCR beta libraries were sequenced as 87-base-pair reads. The paper's processing steps were these. A later analysis tallied roughly 78 million unique TCR beta chains across the 700 or so repertoires, and around 9.9 million of those chains were shared by two or more donors. Raw reads were error-corrected and collapsed into unique sequences by a nearest-neighbor algorithm in which closely related sequences were merged to remove PCR and sequencing errors. V, D and J gene segments were assigned by aligning CDR3 sequences to IMGT reference sequences. For a sequence to be retained, a match of at least six nucleotides was required to both a V gene segment and a J gene segment. Rearrangements were called productive when the CDR3 lacked stop codons and stayed in frame with V and J; all others were non-productive. CDR3 was defined according to IMGT convention as the region running from the second conserved V-encoded cysteine to the conserved J-encoded phenylalanine. The earlier analysis of 587 of the donors excluded any sequence lacking an unambiguous match to a single V gene segment. In an earlier analysis of roughly 600 of the donors, a V segment was called functional when productive rearrangements were above 56.7%, and segregating when the standard deviation between donors exceeded 5%. A statistical classification framework was built to diagnose cytomegalovirus status from the catalog of TCR beta chain sequences. V and J gene assignment, in a later analysis, came from comparing TCR nucleotide sequences with IMGT/GENE-DB human TR gene sequences. The TCRdist pipeline was used in a later analysis to assign CDR3 sequences and most-parsimonious VDJ recombination scenarios. A later analysis defined each TCR beta chain by its CDR3 amino acid sequence plus V-gene family, and excluded reads lacking a unique V-gene family. A later analysis removed 450 to 600 highly shared, low-generation-probability nucleotide sequences to deal with suspected cross-contamination and a sequencing artifact. In a later analysis, a clonal expansion index was calculated for each public chain from normalized within-repertoire ranks of inferred template counts. In a later analysis, generation probabilities were computed with a VDJ recombination model fitted to out-of-frame rearrangements, and the resulting probabilities were checked against IGoR. In a later analysis, hypergeometric tests were used to score TCR-TCR, TCR-HLA and TCR-CMV co-occurrence, with a repertoire-size bias correction applied to TCR pairs. False discovery rates were estimated in a later analysis by permuting HLA or CMV assignments 20 times. In a later analysis, co-occurring TCRs were grouped using DBSCAN, with TCRdist sequence similarity added in when clustering inside HLA-allele-positive subsets. Repertoires with fewer than 30,000 or more than 120,000 public chains were left out of co-occurrence clustering, as were a few repertoires with anomalous nucleotide sharing. TCRdb obtained this table from immuneACCESS and retained in-frame rearrangements with V and J assigned. These tables miss some clones; where compared with another copy, unresolved V genes account for less than half of the shortfall, and the remainder is unexplained. The D gene and trimming were derived from the DNA, and the V and J assignments and clone size from that table. The sample table shows 110,000 to 150,000 clones, and about 77% are seen once. The ten largest clones capture around 3.6% of the sample.

V and J are trimmed by 6 bases and 6 bases, and the gene matches miss 6 bases of the junction. CDR1 and CDR2 are drawn from the germline V gene: SNHLY, FYNNEI. The CDR3 sequence holds 14 residues, the cysteine and phenylalanine included. Of all the DNA, just the CDR3 is kept, 42 bases in frame from base 1. Sequencing was performed on PBMCs. This receptor was identified in a male donor in good health and CMV-seronegative. The chain couples TRBV2 to TRBJ2-7, and TRBD2 aligns with 12 junction nucleotides. The nucleotides are TGTGCCAGCAGAGACCCACTAGCGGGAGGCGAGCAGTACTTC. It encodes CASRDPLAGGEQYF.